One sample yielded the 5 T cell receptor beta chains listed below, sequenced in a study of post-analysis software for immune sequencing data. For these receptors, no antigen is known. General study findings and limits: The five TRBV segments detected at higher frequency in patients than in controls included TRBV5-6, TRBV5-1 and TRBV20-1.

Presence of unique molecular identifiers characterized the TCR beta cDNA libraries. TCRdb re-called the PCR reads through MiXCR, storing one row per CDR3 protein. The data contain approximately 460,000 distinct CDR3 sequences, around 40% of them singletons. Material: blood. The receptors stem from a girl aged 10 to 17 with multiple sclerosis.

Details on this clonotype: Germline and junction disagree at one end, which may indicate a read error. The chain combines TRBV18 with TRBJ2-5; the D call may be TRBD1 or TRBD2 (5 bases each). Germline CDR1 reads KGHSH; CDR2 reads LQKENI. The CDR3 extends over 13 amino acids. CDR3 in amino acids: CASSPGVAETQYF. The CDR3 DNA follows: TGTGCCAGCTCACCGGGGGTGGCGGAGACCCAATACTTC.

The chain links TRBV12-5 to TRBJ2-3; D remains unclear. Trimming left V 3 bases short and J 4 bases short, with 8 bases between. The CDR3 length is 13 residues. Germline lookup yields CDR1 LGHNT and CDR2 FRNRAP. CDR3 protein: CASGFGRADTQYF. For the CDR3, the DNA is TGTGCTAGTGGTTTTGGGCGAGCAGATACGCAGTATTTT.

The chain recombines TRBV6-5 with TRBJ1-1; maybe TRBD1 (5 bases). There are 14 residues in the CDR3. Looked up from germline, CDR1 is MNHEY and CDR2 is SVGAGI. V lost 2 bases to trimming and J lost 0 bases, with 7 bases between them. The CDR3 region is CASSYAGMNTEAFF. CDR3 coding DNA: TGTGCCAGCAGTTACGCAGGGATGAACACTGAAGCTTTCTTT.

V is TRBV28 and J is TRBJ1-1; D is unresolved. The CDR3 runs to 15 residues. Deletions cut 7 bases from V and 4 bases from J, with 19 bases between. Germline assignment: CDR1 MDHEN and CDR2 SYDVKM. As DNA, the CDR3 is TGTGCCAGCACCTCAACGCCGGGGTCGAGCACTGAAGCTTTCTTT. Translating gives CASTSTPGSSTEAFF.

This chain uses TRBV4-2 with TRBJ2-1; perhaps D is TRBD1 or TRBD2 (7 bases each). Germline loops: CDR1 LGHNA, CDR2 YNFKEQ. The CDR3 is 16 amino acids. V dropped 4 bases and J dropped 0 bases, with 13 bases sitting between them. CDR3 DNA sequence: TGTGCCAGCAGCCGGGGGGGACAGAGCTCCTACAATGAGCAGTTCTTC. Its translation is CASSRGGQSSYNEQFF.